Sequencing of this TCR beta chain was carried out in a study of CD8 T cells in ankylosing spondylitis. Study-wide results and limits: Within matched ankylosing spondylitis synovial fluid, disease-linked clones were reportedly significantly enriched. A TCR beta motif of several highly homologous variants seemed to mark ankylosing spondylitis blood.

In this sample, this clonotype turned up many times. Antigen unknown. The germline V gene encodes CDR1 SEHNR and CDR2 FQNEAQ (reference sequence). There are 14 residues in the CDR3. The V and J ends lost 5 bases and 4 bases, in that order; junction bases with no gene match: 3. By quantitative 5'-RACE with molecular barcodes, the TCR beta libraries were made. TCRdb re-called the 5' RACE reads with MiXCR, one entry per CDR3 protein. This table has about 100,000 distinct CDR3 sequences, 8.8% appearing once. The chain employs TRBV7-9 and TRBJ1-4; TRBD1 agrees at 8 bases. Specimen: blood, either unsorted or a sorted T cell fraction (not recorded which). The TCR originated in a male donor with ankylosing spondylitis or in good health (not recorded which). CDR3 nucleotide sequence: TGTGCCAGCAGCCCGGGACAGGATAATGAAAAACTGTTTTTT. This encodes CASSPGQDNEKLFF.